The 27 T cell receptor beta chains below were found in one sample sequenced in a study of PD-1 blockade in classical Hodgkin lymphoma. No patient escaped relapse after autologous stem cell transplantation, and brentuximab vedotin exposure varied. Investigators isolated CD4+ T cells from thawed PBMCs through magnetic negative selection. The data were produced by immunoSEQ multiplex PCR, yet TCRdb's version contains in-frame clones alone and is incomplete. This table holds 4,000 to 4,500 clones, around 81% found once. The sample consisted of CD4+ T cells from blood, taken at baseline. The origin of the receptors is a human donor with classical Hodgkin lymphoma.

The genes are TRBV15 and TRBJ1-2, with TRBD1 matching 7 bases. This CDR3 has 14 residues. The V segment lost 8 bases and the J segment 4 bases; nucleotides outside the gene matches: 10. Germline loops: CDR1 LNHNV, CDR2 YYDKDF (reference sequence). For the CDR3, the DNA is TGTGCCACCGGAGTGCGCGACAGGGCCTATGGCTACACCTTC. It is translated as CATGVRDRAYGYTF.

The chain employs TRBV6-5 and TRBJ2-1, with TRBD2 identical over 9 bases. CDR3 length equals 14 residues. V trimming: 2 bases; J trimming: 6 bases; junction bases outside the gene matches: 2. The germline V gene has CDR1 MNHEY and CDR2 SVGAGI. The CDR3: CASSYMTSGNEQFF. CDR3 bases: TGTGCCAGCAGTTACATGACTAGCGGCAATGAGCAGTTCTTC.

This chain links TRBV2 with TRBJ1-2, with D tentatively TRBD1 (6 bases). Germline-derived CDR1 and CDR2 are SNHLY and FYNNEI. The V and J ends lost 6 bases and 7 bases respectively, with 12 bases between them. This CDR3 comprises 12 residues. In nucleotides, the CDR3 is TGTGCCAGCAGAAACAGGGACCCTGGCTACACCTTC. This encodes CASRNRDPGYTF.

The chain carries TRBV5-1 and TRBJ2-1, with 10 bases aligning to TRBD1. The germline gives CDR1 SGHRS, CDR2 YFSETQ. CDR3 length: 15 residues. J was trimmed by 7 bases and V by 0 bases; bases with no gene match: 4. CDR3 sequence: CASSLGQGAVNEQFF. CDR3 bases: TGCGCCAGCAGCTTGGGACAGGGGGCAGTGAATGAGCAGTTCTTC.

The chain is built from TRBV6-5 and TRBJ1-2; D gene ambiguous. Trimming took 5 bases from V and 0 from J, leaving 10 bases between them. The CDR3 covers 14 residues. Germline V lookup: CDR1 MNHEY, CDR2 SVGAGI. The CDR3 nucleotides are TGTGCCAGCAGTCATAGGGCAGCTAACTATGGCTACACCTTC. Amino acid sequence: CASSHRAANYGYTF.

This rearrangement joins TRBV5-4 to TRBJ1-1, with D perhaps TRBD1 (6 bases). Trimming took 0 bases from V and 6 from J, leaving 9 bases between them. This CDR3 has 13 residues. Germline V gene data show CDR1 as SGHNT and CDR2 as YYREEE (reference sequence). The CDR3: CASSLDRASEAFF. In DNA form, the CDR3 reads TGTGCCAGCAGCTTGGACAGGGCCTCTGAAGCTTTCTTT.

This clone counts as large. The V and J genes are TRBV7-9 and TRBJ1-6, with unresolved D. Germline-derived CDR1 and CDR2 are SEHNR and FQNEAQ (reference sequence). V shed 1 base and J shed 6 bases, with 4 bases lying between them. The length of the CDR3 is 13 residues. The CDR3 loop is CASSLGSNSPLHF. CDR3 bases: TGTGCCAGCAGCTTAGGGAGTAATTCACCCCTCCACTTT.

The V and J genes are TRBV7-2 and TRBJ2-3; TRBD2 is a possible D gene (5 bases). This CDR3 spans 14 amino acids. The V end was cut by 6 bases, the J end by 4 bases, with 14 bases between. Germline lookup yields CDR1 SGHTA and CDR2 FQGNSA. DNA for the CDR3: TGTGCCAGCAGTTCACGGACTGGAGCAGATACGCAGTATTTT. It yields the protein CASSSRTGADTQYF. The variable domain in full, with the rest retrieved from reference TRBV7-2 and TRBJ2-3, is GAGVSQSPSNKVTEKGKDVELRCDPISGHTALYWYRQSLGQGLEFLIYFQGNSAPDKSGLPSDRFSAERTGGSVSTLTIQRTQQEDSAVYLCASSSRTGADTQYFGPGTRLTVL.

V is TRBV4-3 and J is TRBJ1-5, with a possible D match to TRBD1 (5 bases). The V end lost 4 bases, the J end lost 10 bases, and 17 bases lay between the germline ends. This CDR3 is 14 amino acids long. From germline, CDR1 is LGHNA and CDR2 YSLEER. In DNA, the CDR3 is TGCGCCAGCAGCCCCGACAGTAACTTATTACCCCAGCATTTT. This codes for CASSPDSNLLPQHF.

A few counts support this clone. This chain connects TRBV15 to TRBJ1-3, with unresolved D. The CDR3 is 13 residues long. The germline V and J ends were trimmed by 6 bases and 0 bases, with 6 bases remaining between them. Germline CDR1 and CDR2: LNHNV and YYDKDF (reference sequence). CDR3 DNA sequence: TGTGCCACCAGGACAAGCTCTGGAAACACCATATATTTT. This codes for CATRTSSGNTIYF.

This clone is large (0.1 to 1%) within its sample. The chain has TRBV2 and TRBJ1-3; D is ambiguous. The V gene lost 5 bases and the J gene lost 1 base, with 9 bases spanning the gap. Germline CDR1 reads SNHLY; CDR2 reads FYNNEI. The CDR3 length is 14 residues. The CDR3 reads CASSRPLSGNTIYF. In DNA form, the CDR3 reads TGTGCCAGCAGTCGTCCTTTATCTGGAAACACCATATATTTT.

CDR3 nucleotide sequence: TGTGCCAGCAGTTACTCCCGGTCCCTAGGGGCCGAGCAGTACTTC. Protein sequence: CASSYSRSLGAEQYF. The chain carries TRBV6-5 and TRBJ2-7, with D maybe TRBD1 (5 bases). This CDR3 is 15 amino acids long. Germline V CDR1 and CDR2: MNHEY, SVGAGI. Trimming stripped 0 bases from V and 6 bases from J, with 15 bases between.

Here the CDR3 DNA reads TGTGCCAGCAGTTACGAGGCGGGGTCGGAGACCCAGTACTTC. This codes for CASSYEAGSETQYF. The chain joins TRBV6-5 to TRBJ2-5, with D maybe TRBD2 (6 bases). Looked up from germline, CDR1 is MNHEY and CDR2 is SVGAGI. The length of the CDR3 is 14 residues. The germline V and J ends were trimmed by 2 bases and 5 bases, with 12 bases remaining between them.

The V call is TRBV9, the J call TRBJ1-1, with D tentatively TRBD1 (6 bases). Germline V lookup: CDR1 SGDLS, CDR2 YYNGEE. The germline V and J ends were trimmed by 4 bases and 0 bases, with 10 bases remaining between them. The CDR3 length is 14 residues. CDR3 nucleotide sequence: TGTGCCAGCAGCTCAGACAGGATGAACACTGAAGCTTTCTTT. Its translation: CASSSDRMNTEAFF.

This rearrangement joins TRBV19 to TRBJ1-5; D is unclear. Germline V gene data show CDR1 as LNHDA and CDR2 as SQIVND (reference sequence). This CDR3 has 15 residues. Trimming cost V 3 bases and J 1 base, with 10 bases left between them. The CDR3 loop is CASSIGVWSNQPQHF. CDR3 bases: TGTGCCAGTAGTATCGGGGTTTGGAGCAATCAGCCCCAGCATTTT.

The chain carries TRBV7-8 and TRBJ2-7; 8 nucleotides align to TRBD1. The CDR3 has 19 amino acids. Per germline, CDR1 SGHVS and CDR2 FQNEAQ. Losses at the gene ends were 3 bases for V and 3 bases for J; bases not matched to a gene: 19. CDR3 nucleotides: TGTGCCAGCAGCTTTTTATCCCCCCGGTCGCTGGACAGGGTCTACGAGCAGTACTTC. Protein: CASSFLSPRSLDRVYEQYF.

J is TRBJ1-3 and V is TRBV19; the D gene is possibly TRBD1 (6 bases). V was cut by 0 bases and J by 3 bases, with 12 bases left in between. Looked up from germline, CDR1 is LNHDA and CDR2 is SQIVND (reference sequence). The CDR3 loop spans 16 amino acids. The CDR3 protein is CASSIDGGAYGNTIYF. CDR3 coding DNA: TGTGCCAGTAGTATAGATGGGGGCGCCTATGGAAACACCATATATTTT.

The gene calls are TRBV5-4 and TRBJ2-3; TRBD2 matches 10 bases. The CDR3 is made up of 20 amino acids. The germline V gene encodes CDR1 SGHNT and CDR2 YYREEE (reference sequence). The V segment lost 7 bases and the J segment 0 bases; nucleotides outside the gene matches: 20. The CDR3 DNA reads as TGTGCCAGCCGCCGGCAGTCTAGCGGGGGATTTAGCTCGAGCACAGATACGCAGTATTTT. The encoded protein is CASRRQSSGGFSSSTDTQYF. The whole variable domain, filled in from reference TRBV5-4 and TRBJ2-3, reads ETGVTQSPTHLIKTRGQQVTLRCSSQSGHNTVSWYQQALGQGPQFIFQYYREEENGRGNFPPRFSGLQFPNYSSELNVNALELDDSALYLCASRRQSSGGFSSSTDTQYFGPGTRLTVL.

This chain joins TRBV7-6 and TRBJ2-2; D might be TRBD1 (5 bases). Germline CDR1 reads SGHVS; CDR2 reads FNYEAQ. V dropped 1 base and J dropped 6 bases, with 9 bases sitting between them. This CDR3 comprises 14 residues. The CDR3 reads CASSLDQGSGELFF. CDR3 sequence (DNA): TGTGCCAGCAGCTTAGACCAGGGCTCCGGGGAGCTGTTTTTT. Full variable domain (missing parts from reference TRBV7-6 and TRBJ2-2): GAGVSQSPRYKVTKRGQDVALRCDPISGHVSLYWYRQALGQGPEFLTYFNYEAQQDKSGLPNDRFSAERPEGSISTLTIQRTEQRDSAMYRCASSLDQGSGELFFGEGSRLTVL.

V gene TRBV7-9 combines with J gene TRBJ2-3; D perhaps matches TRBD2 (6 bases). CDR3 length equals 18 residues. Per germline, CDR1 SEHNR and CDR2 FQNEAQ (reference sequence). The V end lost 5 bases, the J end lost 1 base, and 22 bases lay between the germline ends. The DNA of the CDR3 is TGTGCCAGCAGCGTATCCGGGAGACTTAGGGCCGGCACAGATACGCAGTATTTT. Its translation is CASSVSGRLRAGTDTQYF.

The V call is TRBV7-9, the J call TRBJ2-5; D gene ambiguous. Germline assignment: CDR1 SEHNR and CDR2 FQNEAQ (reference sequence). Trimming stripped 2 bases from V and 1 base from J, with 11 bases between. This CDR3 is 15 amino acids long. The CDR3 is CASSLMSAAQETQYF. The CDR3 coding sequence is TGTGCCAGCAGCTTAATGTCGGCAGCCCAAGAGACCCAGTACTTC.

This clone has just a few counts. CDR3 bases: TGTGCCAGCACCCAGGACAGGGTGTACGATTCACCCCTCCACTTT. Translated: CASTQDRVYDSPLHF. V usage is TRBV2 and J usage is TRBJ1-6; 8 nucleotides agree with TRBD1. The CDR3 sequence is 15 residues long. Germline loops: CDR1 SNHLY, CDR2 FYNNEI. Trimming took 7 bases from V and 8 from J; bases not matched to a gene: 10.

V usage is TRBV5-5 and J usage is TRBJ2-7, with 9 bases aligning to TRBD1. The ends lost 3 bases at V and 7 bases at J; junction bases unmatched: 2. This CDR3 is built from 12 residues. CDR1 SGHKS and CDR2 YYEKEE come from the germline V gene (reference sequence). The CDR3 region has the DNA TGTGCCAGCAGCTCGACAGGGGGTGAGCAGTACTTC. Protein product: CASSSTGGEQYF.

This clone occurred once. The V and J genes are TRBV6-6 and TRBJ2-1; D uncertain. Germline V lookup: CDR1 MNHNY, CDR2 SVGAGI (reference sequence). Deletions cut 2 bases from V and 6 bases from J, with 11 bases between. This CDR3 spans 14 amino acids. CDR3 residues: CASSYRALSNEQFF. As DNA, the CDR3 is TGTGCCAGCAGTTACAGGGCGCTCTCCAATGAGCAGTTCTTC.

In DNA form, the CDR3 reads TGTGCCAGCAGTGCGAAGCGGGTTAGCACAGATACGCAGTATTTT. Its translation: CASSAKRVSTDTQYF. J is TRBJ2-3 and V is TRBV6-1, with D tentatively TRBD2 (6 bases). CDR3 length: 15 residues. Germline assignment: CDR1 MNHNS and CDR2 SASEGT. Trimming left V 4 bases short and J 0 bases short, with 11 bases between.

V and J are TRBV2 and TRBJ1-1; 7 nucleotides match TRBD1. The CDR3 consists of 14 residues. J lost 6 bases, V lost 4 bases, and 8 bases had no gene match. Germline V gene lookup returns CDR1 SNHLY and CDR2 FYNNEI. The CDR3 region is CASSAMTGYAEAFF. The CDR3, as DNA: TGTGCCAGCAGTGCGATGACAGGGTATGCTGAAGCTTTCTTT. Full variable domain (missing parts from reference TRBV2 and TRBJ1-1): EPEVTQTPSHQVTQMGQEVILRCVPISNHLYFYWYRQILGQKVEFLVSFYNNEISEKSEIFDDQFSVERPDGSNFTLKIRSTKLEDSAMYFCASSAMTGYAEAFFGQGTRLTVV.

The gene calls are TRBV19 and TRBJ2-7; a weak D match, TRBD2 (5 bases). V dropped 7 bases and J dropped 7 bases, with 17 bases sitting between them. Germline CDR1 LNHDA, CDR2 SQIVND (reference sequence). There are 13 residues in the CDR3. Here the CDR3 reads CASTTDGIGEQYF. The CDR3 DNA reads as TGTGCCAGTACCACGGACGGGATAGGGGAGCAGTACTTC.